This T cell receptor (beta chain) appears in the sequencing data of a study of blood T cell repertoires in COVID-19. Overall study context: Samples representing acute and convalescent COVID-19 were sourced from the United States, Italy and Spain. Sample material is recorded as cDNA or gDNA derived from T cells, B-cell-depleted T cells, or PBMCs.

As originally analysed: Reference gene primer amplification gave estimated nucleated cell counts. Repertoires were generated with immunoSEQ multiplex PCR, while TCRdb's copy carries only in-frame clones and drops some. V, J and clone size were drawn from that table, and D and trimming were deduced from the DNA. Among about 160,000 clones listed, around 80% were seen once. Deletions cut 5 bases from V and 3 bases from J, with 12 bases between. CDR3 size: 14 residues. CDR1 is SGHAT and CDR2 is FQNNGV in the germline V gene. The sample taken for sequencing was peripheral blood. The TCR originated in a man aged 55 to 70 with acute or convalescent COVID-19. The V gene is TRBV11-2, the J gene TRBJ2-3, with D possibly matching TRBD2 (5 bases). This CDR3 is CASSRTARTDTQYF. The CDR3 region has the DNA TGTGCCAGCAGCCGGACTGCCCGAACAGATACGCAGTATTTT.